What follows describes a single T cell receptor (beta chain). This sample stems from a study of blood T cell repertoires in COVID-19. Study-wide context: Collection of acute and convalescent COVID-19 samples took place in the United States, Italy and Spain.

V lost 6 bases and J 0 bases, leaving 13 bases between the germline ends. Germline CDR1 reads LNHDA; CDR2 reads SQIVND (reference sequence). This CDR3 comprises 15 residues. Original analysis: Cell counts per sample came from amplifying reference gene primers. Method: immunoSEQ multiplex PCR; TCRdb's copy keeps in-frame clones and lacks some. V and J calls and clone size are given by that table; D and trimming were obtained from the DNA. The table includes around 100,000 clones, approximately 86% detected once. This receptor was taken from a human donor in a cohort sampled during active COVID-19. The chain joins TRBV19 to TRBJ2-3, with no clear D. Input material: peripheral blood. The CDR3 DNA follows: TGTGCCAGTAGACCAGGCGAGTCTAGCACAGATACGCAGTATTTT. This sequence encodes CASRPGESSTDTQYF. The full variable domain, its missing parts supplied by reference TRBV19 and TRBJ2-3, is DGGITQSPKYLFRKEGQNVTLSCEQNLNHDAMYWYRQDPGQGLRLIYYSQIVNDFQKGDIAEGYSVSREKKESFPLTVTSAQKNPTAFYLCASRPGESSTDTQYFGPGTRLTVL.